The present T cell receptor beta chain was sequenced within a study of blood T cell repertoires in COVID-19. Study background: T cells, B-cell-depleted T cells, or PBMCs provided the cDNA or gDNA that served as material.

The V and J ends lost 6 bases and 0 bases respectively, with 18 bases between them. Germline V gives CDR1 MDHEN, CDR2 SYDVKM. This CDR3 region has 18 residues. Clones were read by immunoSEQ multiplex PCR, and TCRdb kept only the in-frame ones, dropping some. The table records roughly 400,000 clones, roughly 90% of them present only once. This rearrangement joins TRBV28 to TRBJ2-6; a possible D gene is TRBD2 (6 bases). Source material: PBMCs or T cells enriched from blood (not recorded which). The TCR sequence derives from a woman aged 18 to 35 who had been exposed to COVID-19. As DNA, the CDR3 is TGTGCCAGCAGGAAGCCCCTCGGGGGTACCTCTGGGGCCAACGTCCTGACTTTC. Amino acid sequence: CASRKPLGGTSGANVLTF.